A selection of T cell receptor beta chains follows, all from one sample in a study of human T cells and chemical hapten exposure. One entry per CDR3 protein, called by TCRdb with MiXCR from the RACE reads. Among roughly 13,000 distinct CDR3 sequences, roughly 15% were seen once, and the ten largest hold 7.2%. The sample here was whole blood, taken in connection with sensitization to the hapten diphenylcyclopropenone (DPC). Every receptor here comes from a woman aged 30 to 39 with alopecia areata. Some clones in this sample may be carry-over from other donors' samples. The CDR3 runs from the conserved cysteine through the conserved F or W. Fields, in order: V gene, D gene, clone size, J gene, CDR3 protein, CDR3 DNA. A D gene is named only where the DNA matches it firmly. Clone size, where shown, is once, few, many, or a class for clones that have expanded.

>TRBV5-1|.|many|TRBJ1-5
CASSPDGGASNQPQHF
TGCGCCAGCAGCCCTGATGGTGGGGCCAGCAATCAGCCCCAGCATTTT
>TRBV14|.|.|TRBJ2-7
CASSQYYEQYF
TGTGCCAGCAGCCAATACTACGAGCAGTACTTC
>TRBV20-1|TRBD1|many|TRBJ1-2
CSANWQGAFGYTF
TGCAGTGCTAATTGGCAGGGGGCCTTTGGCTACACCTTC
>TRBV29-1|TRBD1|.|TRBJ1-4
CSVSGQGEKLFF
TGCAGCGTTTCGGGACAGGGCGAAAAACTGTTTTTT
>TRBV7-8|.|few|TRBJ2-3
CASSLAGRGSSTDTQYF
TGTGCCAGCAGCTTAGCTGGGCGCGGATCTAGCACAGATACGCAGTATTTT
>TRBV29-1|TRBD1|many|TRBJ1-2
CSVDGTGYGYTF
TGCAGCGTTGATGGGACAGGCTATGGCTACACCTTC
>TRBV6-2/TRBV6-3|.|.|TRBJ2-7
CASSYELSRGEQYF
TGTGCCAGCAGTTACGAACTCAGTAGGGGCGAGCAGTACTTC
>TRBV24-1|.|.|TRBJ2-3
CATSDLSQSTDTQYF
TGTGCCACCAGTGATTTGAGCCAAAGCACAGATACGCAGTATTTT
>TRBV29-1|.|medium-sized|TRBJ2-1
CSVVLWQGGNNEQFF
TGCAGCGTTGTTCTTTGGCAGGGGGGGAACAATGAGCAGTTCTTC
>TRBV7-8|TRBD1|many|TRBJ2-2
CASSPRNRGPTGELFF
TGTGCCAGCAGCCCCCGAAACAGGGGGCCGACCGGGGAGCTGTTTTTT
>TRBV11-2|.|many|TRBJ2-3
CASSSTSTRGTQYF
TGTGCCAGCAGCTCGACTAGTACGAGAGGCACGCAGTATTTT
>TRBV9|.|many|TRBJ2-3
CASSTRQGGTDTQYF
TGTGCCAGCAGCACTAGACAGGGAGGGACAGATACGCAGTATTTT
>TRBV15|.|many|TRBJ1-5
CATSVGGTGQPQHF
TGTGCCACCAGCGTGGGAGGGACCGGTCAGCCCCAGCATTTT
>TRBV10-2|TRBD1|.|TRBJ2-3
CAITGGTEDTQYF
TGCGCCATCACAGGGGGCACCGAGGATACGCAGTATTTT
>TRBV12-3/TRBV12-4|.|medium-sized|TRBJ1-3
CASSDTGKGFGNTIYF
TGTGCCAGCAGTGACACAGGGAAGGGCTTTGGAAACACCATATATTTT
>TRBV12-5|TRBD1|.|TRBJ1-1
CASGAGTGGPNTEAFF
TGTGCTAGTGGTGCCGGGACAGGGGGCCCTAACACTGAAGCTTTCTTT
>TRBV6-6|TRBD1|many|TRBJ2-4
CASSLSGQGSGQNIQYF
TGTGCCAGCAGTTTATCAGGACAGGGCTCGGGCCAAAACATTCAGTACTTC
>TRBV28|.|few|TRBJ1-1
CASRAGKPPEAFF
TGTGCCAGCAGGGCGGGCAAGCCCCCTGAAGCTTTCTTT
>TRBV29-1|TRBD2|few|TRBJ2-1
CSGLSGRNNEQFF
TGCAGCGGCCTTAGCGGGAGAAACAATGAGCAGTTCTTC
>TRBV12-3/TRBV12-4|TRBD1|medium-sized|TRBJ1-3
CASSSINPPTRIWDRDTIYF
TGTGCCAGCAGTTCCATTAACCCCCCGACGCGAATTTGGGACAGAGACACCATATATTTT
>TRBV29-1|TRBD1|few|TRBJ1-6
CSVKTGEYSPLHF
TGCAGCGTCAAGACAGGGGAATATTCACCCCTCCACTTT
>TRBV29-1|.|many|TRBJ1-1
CSVVGAIDEAFF
TGCAGCGTTGTGGGGGCGATTGATGAAGCTTTCTTT
>TRBV20-1|.|.|TRBJ2-7
CSASGGGYEQYF
TGCAGTGCTAGCGGAGGGGGCTACGAGCAGTACTTC
>TRBV5-1|.|.|TRBJ2-3
CASSPEPSTVGTDTQYF
TGCGCCAGCAGCCCCGAACCCTCTACAGTCGGCACAGATACGCAGTATTTT
>TRBV18|.|medium-sized|TRBJ1-2
CASSPIGELPNMGYGYTF
TGTGCCAGCTCACCAATCGGAGAGCTCCCAAACATGGGGTATGGCTACACCTTC
>TRBV29-1|.|medium-sized|TRBJ2-1
CSVEREAGEQFF
TGCAGCGTTGAAAGGGAAGCGGGTGAGCAGTTCTTC
>TRBV4-1|.|medium-sized|TRBJ1-6
CASSQVAGTPNSPLHF
TGCGCCAGCAGCCAAGTGGCCGGGACCCCTAATTCACCCCTCCACTTT
>TRBV19|.|.|TRBJ2-1
CASSISTNEQFF
TGTGCCAGTAGTATAAGTACGAATGAGCAGTTCTTC
>TRBV4-2|.|many|TRBJ2-3
CASSQGGAIISTDTQYF
TGTGCCAGCAGCCAAGGCGGGGCCATCATCAGCACAGATACGCAGTATTTT
>TRBV6-4|TRBD2|many|TRBJ2-1
CASSDAGGRDEQFF
TGTGCCAGCAGTGACGCGGGGGGAAGGGATGAGCAGTTCTTC
>TRBV20-1|.|.|TRBJ1-1
CSARGWGFTEAFF
TGCAGTGCTAGAGGGTGGGGCTTTACTGAAGCTTTCTTT
>TRBV29-1|TRBD1|many|TRBJ1-2
CSVEGQGLNYGYTF
TGCAGCGTTGAAGGACAGGGGCTTAACTATGGCTACACCTTC